The 18 T cell receptor beta chains given below trace back to one sample, sequenced in a study of T cell changes during pregnancy in multiple sclerosis. Some clones are missing from TCRdb's copy, which holds only in-frame ones; the method was immunoSEQ multiplex PCR. The sample has some 29,000 clones, about nine tenths seen once; the top ten hold roughly 7.5%. The sequenced sample was CD8+ T cells from peripheral blood mononuclear cells, obtained after pregnancy. The receptors were sampled from a female donor with multiple sclerosis, enrolled in a pregnancy study.

The chain is built from TRBV4-1 and TRBJ2-7; no reliable D call. The CDR3 covers 15 residues. Germline CDR1 is MGHRA and CDR2 is YSYEKL. V lost 0 bases to trimming and J lost 2 bases, with 11 bases between them. The CDR3 is CASSQDMRMTYEQYF. For the CDR3, the DNA is TGCGCCAGCAGCCAAGATATGCGGATGACCTACGAGCAGTACTTC.

The chain carries TRBV4-2 and TRBJ2-6, with D hard to call. The germline V and J ends were trimmed by 0 bases and 0 bases, with 6 bases remaining between them. The CDR3 spans 16 residues. Germline V gene data show CDR1 as LGHNA and CDR2 as YNFKEQ. As DNA, the CDR3 is TGTGCCAGCAGCCAAGATCCACACTCTGGGGCCAACGTCCTGACTTTC. Its protein is CASSQDPHSGANVLTF.

This clone was observed a few times. The chain employs TRBV7-9 and TRBJ2-1, with D unresolved. V was cut by 8 bases and J by 1 base, with 12 bases left in between. This CDR3 has 14 residues. Germline CDR1 reads SEHNR; CDR2 reads FQNEAQ (reference sequence). The CDR3 is CASHSNRSYNEQFF. CDR3 nucleotides: TGTGCCAGCCACTCCAACAGATCCTACAATGAGCAGTTCTTC. Together with reference TRBV7-9 and TRBJ2-1, the CDR3 gives the full variable domain: DTGVSQNPRHKITKRGQNVTFRCDPISEHNRLYWYRQTLGQGPEFLTYFQNEAQLEKSRLLSDRFSAERPKGSFSTLEIQRTEQGDSAMYLCASHSNRSYNEQFFGPGTRLTVL.

The chain carries TRBV28 and TRBJ1-2, with 10 positions matching TRBD1. Trimming took 6 bases from V and 8 from J; bases not matched to a gene: 12. The CDR3 consists of 15 residues. Germline CDR1 reads MDHEN; CDR2 reads SYDVKM. CDR3 sequence reads: CASSQTRQGAGGYTF. The CDR3 coding sequence is TGTGCCAGCAGCCAGACCCGACAGGGGGCGGGGGGCTACACCTTC.

The chain joins TRBV7-9 to TRBJ1-1; D is unresolved. The germline V gene has CDR1 SEHNR and CDR2 FQNEAQ (reference sequence). Trimming stripped 3 bases from V and 5 bases from J, with 7 bases between. CDR3 length: 12 amino acids. CDR3: CASSFLATEAFF. CDR3 DNA: TGTGCCAGCAGCTTTCTTGCGACTGAAGCTTTCTTT. Complete variable domain (other parts from reference TRBV7-9 and TRBJ1-1): DTGVSQNPRHKITKRGQNVTFRCDPISEHNRLYWYRQTLGQGPEFLTYFQNEAQLEKSRLLSDRFSAERPKGSFSTLEIQRTEQGDSAMYLCASSFLATEAFFGQGTRLTVV.

The J gene is TRBJ2-1, the V gene TRBV5-4; weak D call: TRBD1 (6 bases). Germline-derived CDR1 and CDR2 are SGHNT and YYREEE (reference sequence). V lost 5 bases, J lost 0 bases, and 12 bases lay in between. This CDR3 contains 15 residues. As DNA, the CDR3 is TGTGCCAGCAGTACGTTGACAGGCTCCTACAATGAGCAGTTCTTC. Translated: CASSTLTGSYNEQFF.

The chain carries TRBV11-2 and TRBJ2-1; D remains unclear. The CDR3 spans 13 residues. CDR1 and CDR2 (germline): SGHAT, FQNNGV. The ends were cut back, 2 bases at V and 4 bases at J, with 6 bases in the middle. CDR3 protein: CASSLTTYNEQFF. The DNA of the CDR3 is TGTGCCAGCAGCTTAACGACTTACAATGAGCAGTTCTTC. The full variable domain, completed using reference TRBV11-2 and TRBJ2-1, is EAGVAQSPRYKIIEKRQSVAFWCNPISGHATLYWYQQILGQGPKLLIQFQNNGVVDDSQLPKDRFSAERLKGVDSTLKIQPAKLEDSAVYLCASSLTTYNEQFFGPGTRLTVL.

The V and J genes are TRBV4-2 and TRBJ1-2; 7 bases map to TRBD1. This CDR3 has 15 residues. The ends lost 0 bases at V and 3 bases at J; junction bases unmatched: 4. Germline assignment: CDR1 LGHNA and CDR2 YNFKEQ. The CDR3 DNA reads TGTGCCAGCAGCCAAGAACAGGGGAAAGACTATGGCTACACCTTC. It is translated as CASSQEQGKDYGYTF.

The chain recombines TRBV30 with TRBJ2-2, with a weak D call TRBD1 (5 bases). The CDR3 sequence is 12 residues long. V was cut by 5 bases and J by 5 bases, with 9 bases left in between. The germline V gene has CDR1 GTSNPN and CDR2 SVGIG (reference sequence). CDR3 sequence reads: CAWDSLTGELFF. In DNA form, the CDR3 reads TGTGCCTGGGACAGCTTAACCGGGGAGCTGTTTTTT.

The gene calls are TRBV7-9 and TRBJ2-5; no definite D call. This CDR3 spans 13 amino acids. The V end lost 3 bases, the J end lost 0 bases, and 5 bases lay between the germline ends. The germline V gene has CDR1 SEHNR and CDR2 FQNEAQ (reference sequence). CDR3 DNA sequence: TGTGCCAGCAGCTTTCCGTACCAAGAGACCCAGTACTTC. Translated: CASSFPYQETQYF.

This clone was detected once. The chain uses TRBV19 and TRBJ2-3; D perhaps matches TRBD1 (6 bases). The CDR3 consists of 12 residues. CDR1 is LNHDA, CDR2 SQIVND, per germline (reference sequence). The V end lost 8 bases, the J end lost 2 bases, and 8 bases lay between the germline ends. DNA of the CDR3: TGTGCCAGTCGGGACATCACAGATACGCAGTATTTT. This gives the protein CASRDITDTQYF.

The chain is built from TRBV4-3 and TRBJ2-4; the D gene is possibly TRBD2 (6 bases). CDR3 length: 16 residues. Trimming took off 0 bases at V and 0 bases at J, with 9 bases between the two ends. Germline V gene data show CDR1 as LGHNA and CDR2 as YSLEER. CDR3 coding DNA: TGCGCCAGCAGCCAAGATCGGGGAGGAGCCAAAAACATTCAGTACTTC. Protein: CASSQDRGGAKNIQYF.

This clone was observed a handful of times. This rearrangement joins TRBV28 to TRBJ1-1; no definite D call. V was clipped by 7 bases and J by 1 base, with 7 bases between them. The germline gives CDR1 MDHEN, CDR2 SYDVKM. The CDR3 runs 12 residues. The DNA of the CDR3 is TGTGCCAGCATGCGGTGGAACACTGAAGCTTTCTTT. Amino acid sequence: CASMRWNTEAFF.

The rearrangement uses TRBV27 and TRBJ2-1; 7 bases are shared with TRBD1. Trimming at V came to 5 bases and at J to 8 bases, leaving 9 bases not matched to a gene. Germline V gene sequence: CDR1 MNHEY, CDR2 SMNVEV (reference sequence). The CDR3 contains 14 residues. The CDR3 spells CASSPRGQIYEQFF. As DNA, the CDR3 is TGTGCCAGCAGTCCCAGGGGACAGATCTATGAGCAGTTCTTC.

The rearrangement links TRBV14 to TRBJ2-7, with D perhaps TRBD2 (5 bases). The germline V gene encodes CDR1 SGHDN and CDR2 FVKESK. Trimming shortened V by 2 bases and J by 5 bases, and 10 bases separated the two germline ends. The CDR3 totals 13 residues. The CDR3 reads CASSQTRAHEQYF. The CDR3 coding sequence is TGTGCCAGCAGCCAAACTAGGGCGCACGAGCAGTACTTC.

The rearrangement joins TRBV19 to TRBJ1-1; TRBD1 might be the D (6 bases). From germline, CDR1 is LNHDA and CDR2 SQIVND (reference sequence). The CDR3 has 13 amino acids. V lost 5 bases, J lost 12 bases, and 19 bases lay in between. The CDR3 DNA reads TGTGCCAGTAGTCCCAAGGGGGGGAGCTCGACTTTCTTT. As protein: CASSPKGGSSTFF. Together with reference TRBV19 and TRBJ1-1, the CDR3 gives the full variable domain: DGGITQSPKYLFRKEGQNVTLSCEQNLNHDAMYWYRQDPGQGLRLIYYSQIVNDFQKGDIAEGYSVSREKKESFPLTVTSAQKNPTAFYLCASSPKGGSSTFFGQGTRLTVV.

Worth noting for this clone: The junction departs from the called germline gene at one end, perhaps through a read error. The chain links TRBV9 to TRBJ2-2; 7 nucleotides line up with TRBD1. Germline V CDR1 and CDR2: SGDLS, YYNGEE. CDR3 size: 17 residues. The CDR3 here is CASSPKTPGQTTRELFF. The CDR3 DNA reads TGTGCCAGCAGCCCCAAGACCCCGGGACAGACCACCCGGGAGCTGTTTTTT. Complete variable domain (other parts from reference TRBV9 and TRBJ2-2): DSGVTQTPKHLITATGQRVTLRCSPRSGDLSVYWYQQSLDQGLQFLIQYYNGEERAKGNILERFSAQQFPDLHSELNLSSLELGDSALYFCASSPKTPGQTTRELFFGEGSRLTVL.

The chain employs TRBV7-9 and TRBJ2-7; possible D gene TRBD1, 6 bases. CDR1 is SEHNR, CDR2 FQNEAQ, per germline (reference sequence). This CDR3 is built from 16 residues. With 4 bases removed from V and 6 bases from J, the gap between germline ends came to 22 bases. In nucleotides, the CDR3 is TGTGCCAGCAGCTCTCTTCCGGGACATCCCGGAAGCGAGCAGTACTTC. Amino acid sequence: CASSSLPGHPGSEQYF.